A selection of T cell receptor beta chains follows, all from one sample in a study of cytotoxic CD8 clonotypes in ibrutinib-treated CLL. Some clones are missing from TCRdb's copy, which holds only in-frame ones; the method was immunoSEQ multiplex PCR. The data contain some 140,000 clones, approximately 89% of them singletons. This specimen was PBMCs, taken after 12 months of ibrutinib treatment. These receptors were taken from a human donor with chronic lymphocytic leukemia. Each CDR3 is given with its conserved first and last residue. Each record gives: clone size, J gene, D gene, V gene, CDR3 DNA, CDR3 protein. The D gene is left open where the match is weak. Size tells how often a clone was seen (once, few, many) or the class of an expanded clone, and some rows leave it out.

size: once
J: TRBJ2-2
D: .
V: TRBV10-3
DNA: TGTGCCATCAGTGAGACTGACACCGGGGAGCTGTTTTTT
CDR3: CAISETDTGELFF

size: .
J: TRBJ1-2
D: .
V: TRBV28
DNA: TGTGCCAGCAGTTTAGTCCACTATGGCTACACCTTC
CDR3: CASSLVHYGYTF

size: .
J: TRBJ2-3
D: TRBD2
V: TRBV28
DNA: TGTGCCAGCAGTTTATTAGGTCGGTGGGGGACTAGCGGGGACACAGATACGCAGTATTTT
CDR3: CASSLLGRWGTSGDTDTQYF

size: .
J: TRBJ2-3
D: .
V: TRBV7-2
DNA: TGTGCCAGCAGCCCCGCATACACAGATACGCAGTATTTT
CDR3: CASSPAYTDTQYF

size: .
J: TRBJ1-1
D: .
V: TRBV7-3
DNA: TGTGCCAGCGTCCCCGGGGCAGGGAACACTGAAGCTTTCTTT
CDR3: CASVPGAGNTEAFF

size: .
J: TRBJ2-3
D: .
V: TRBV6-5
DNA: TGTGCCAGCCAGGACCTGAACACAGATACGCAGTATTTT
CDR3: CASQDLNTDTQYF

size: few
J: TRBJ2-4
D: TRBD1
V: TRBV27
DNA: TGTGCCAGCAGGGGACAGGGGAGGGAAAACATTCAGTACTTC
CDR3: CASRGQGRENIQYF

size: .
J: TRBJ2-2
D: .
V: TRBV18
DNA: TGTGCCAGCTCACCACCGGACGGCACCGGGGAGCTGTTTTTT
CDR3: CASSPPDGTGELFF

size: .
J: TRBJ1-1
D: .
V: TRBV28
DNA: TGTGCCAGCAGTTTCCGGGCTATCATGAACACTGAAGCTTTCTTT
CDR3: CASSFRAIMNTEAFF

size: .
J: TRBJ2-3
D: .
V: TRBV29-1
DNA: TGCAGCGTTTTTCGAGTAGCCCCTGAAGGTCGGTTCGCAGATACGCAGTATTTT
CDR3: CSVFRVAPEGRFADTQYF

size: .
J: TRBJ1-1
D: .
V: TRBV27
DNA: TGTGCCAGCAGTTCAGGGCAGAACACTGAAGCTTTCTTT
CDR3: CASSSGQNTEAFF

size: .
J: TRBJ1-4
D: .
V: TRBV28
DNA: TGTGCCAGCAGCTACCGTTTGGGGGGCAAAGGGGAAAAACTGTTTTTT
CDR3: CASSYRLGGKGEKLFF

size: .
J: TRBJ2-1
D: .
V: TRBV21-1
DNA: TGTGCCAGCACCCTTGTTTTACGGCCAATTCCGACTGCGCATGAGCAGTTCTTC
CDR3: CASTLVLRPIPTAHEQFF

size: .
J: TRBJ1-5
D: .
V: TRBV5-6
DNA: TGTGCCAGCAGCTTGTTTGGGAGCAATCAGCCCCAGCATTTT
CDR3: CASSLFGSNQPQHF

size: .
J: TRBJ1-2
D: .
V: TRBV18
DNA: TGTGCCAGCTCACCTTCTTCGGGGAATAATGGCTACACCTTC
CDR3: CASSPSSGNNGYTF

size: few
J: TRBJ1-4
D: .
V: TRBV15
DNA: TGTGCCACCAGCAGAACTACTGCAACTAATGAAAAACTGTTTTTT
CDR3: CATSRTTATNEKLFF

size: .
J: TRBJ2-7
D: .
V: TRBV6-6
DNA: TGTGCCAGCAGTTATTCGAACTCGGGCGGCTCCTACGAGCAGTACTTC
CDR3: CASSYSNSGGSYEQYF

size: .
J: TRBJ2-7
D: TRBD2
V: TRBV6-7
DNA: TGTGCCAGCAGTTACACCGGGACTAGCGGCCCTAAAAATTGCGAGCAGTACTTC
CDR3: CASSYTGTSGPKNCEQYF

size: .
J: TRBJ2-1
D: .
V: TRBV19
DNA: TGTGCCAGTAGTTTCCTTATAGGGAACTACAATGAGCAGTTCTTC
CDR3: CASSFLIGNYNEQFF

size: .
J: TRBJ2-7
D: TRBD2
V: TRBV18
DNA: TGTGCCAGCTCACCACCGGGACTAGCGGGAAACTACGAGCAGTACTTC
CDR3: CASSPPGLAGNYEQYF

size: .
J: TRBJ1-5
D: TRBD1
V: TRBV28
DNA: TGTGCCAGCAGGGGGACAGGGGGGGGTAATCAGCCCCAGCATTTT
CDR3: CASRGTGGGNQPQHF

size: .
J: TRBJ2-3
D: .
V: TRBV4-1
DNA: TGCGCCAGCAGCCAAGAAGGCAACCCCTCTCACCCCGATACGCAGTATTTT
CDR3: CASSQEGNPSHPDTQYF